The following is a TCR beta chain sequence with its context. This CDR3 comprises 15 residues. V was pared by 4 bases and J by 9 bases, with 12 bases of the junction left unmatched. Germline V gene data show CDR1 as LGHNA and CDR2 as YSLEER. This record comes from a study of T-cell memory formation after mild COVID-19. Study summary: The two donors had largely donor-specific TCR clusters.

TCRdb reanalysed the 5' RACE reads using MiXCR and keeps one entry per CDR3 protein. In the table there are 250,000 to 350,000 distinct CDR3 sequences, approximately 16% of which are singletons. Input material: PBMCs or a T cell subset sorted from them (not recorded which). This TCR came from a man between 18 and 35 years old who had mild COVID-19 (a few samples of this study predate the infection). Cell type and time point are not known. V gene TRBV4-3 combines with J gene TRBJ2-1; 7 nucleotides agree with TRBD2. The CDR3 bases are TGCGCCAGCAGCCCCGGACTAGGGGTTTACGGTGAGCAGTTCTTC. This translates into CASSPGLGVYGEQFF.